This TCR beta chain was retrieved from a study of Graves' ophthalmopathy and Graves' hyperthyroidism. Study-wide findings and caveats: Most thyroid clonotypes with frequency above 0.001 were detected in blood too.

This clonotype was detected many times. Its antigen is as yet unknown. The TCR beta CDR3 regions underwent amplification from RNA transcripts. The first round was an RT-PCR with HTBI primers, and the second round was a multiplex PCR. TCRdb re-analysed the multiplex PCR reads in MiXCR, keeping a single row per CDR3 protein. This table holds 300,000 to 350,000 distinct CDR3 sequences, 17% found once. The V end was cut by 2 bases, the J end by 3 bases, with 11 bases between. Germline V gene sequence: CDR1 SGHRS, CDR2 YFSETQ. The CDR3 is 14 amino acids. Sequenced input: peripheral blood. The receptor comes from an adult man with Graves' ophthalmopathy. The chain employs TRBV5-1 and TRBJ1-1; D ambiguous. The chain's CDR3 is CASSLNRRYTEAFF. The CDR3 nucleotides are TGCGCCAGCAGCTTAAACCGGAGATACACTGAAGCTTTCTTT. Complete variable domain (other parts from reference TRBV5-1 and TRBJ1-1): KAGVTQTPRYLIKTRGQQVTLSCSPISGHRSVSWYQQTPGQGLQFLFEYFSETQRNKGNFPGRFSGRQFSNSRSEMNVSTLELGDSALYLCASSLNRRYTEAFFGQGTRLTVV.